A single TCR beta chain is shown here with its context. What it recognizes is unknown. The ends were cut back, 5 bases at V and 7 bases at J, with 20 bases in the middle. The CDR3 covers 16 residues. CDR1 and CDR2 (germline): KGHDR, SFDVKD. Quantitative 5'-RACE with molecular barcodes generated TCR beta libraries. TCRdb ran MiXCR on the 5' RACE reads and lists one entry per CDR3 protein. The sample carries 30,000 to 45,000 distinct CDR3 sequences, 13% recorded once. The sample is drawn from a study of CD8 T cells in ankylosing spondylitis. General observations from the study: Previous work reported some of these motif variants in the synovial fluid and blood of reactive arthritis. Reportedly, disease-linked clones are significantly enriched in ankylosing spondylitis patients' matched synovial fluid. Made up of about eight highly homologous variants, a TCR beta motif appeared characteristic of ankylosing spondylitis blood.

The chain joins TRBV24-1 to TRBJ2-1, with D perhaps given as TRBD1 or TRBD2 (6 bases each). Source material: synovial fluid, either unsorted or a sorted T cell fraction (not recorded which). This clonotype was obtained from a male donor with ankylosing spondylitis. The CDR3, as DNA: TGTGCCACCAGTGCCAACCTGGGGGGCATCGATAATGAGCAGTTCTTC. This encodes CATSANLGGIDNEQFF.